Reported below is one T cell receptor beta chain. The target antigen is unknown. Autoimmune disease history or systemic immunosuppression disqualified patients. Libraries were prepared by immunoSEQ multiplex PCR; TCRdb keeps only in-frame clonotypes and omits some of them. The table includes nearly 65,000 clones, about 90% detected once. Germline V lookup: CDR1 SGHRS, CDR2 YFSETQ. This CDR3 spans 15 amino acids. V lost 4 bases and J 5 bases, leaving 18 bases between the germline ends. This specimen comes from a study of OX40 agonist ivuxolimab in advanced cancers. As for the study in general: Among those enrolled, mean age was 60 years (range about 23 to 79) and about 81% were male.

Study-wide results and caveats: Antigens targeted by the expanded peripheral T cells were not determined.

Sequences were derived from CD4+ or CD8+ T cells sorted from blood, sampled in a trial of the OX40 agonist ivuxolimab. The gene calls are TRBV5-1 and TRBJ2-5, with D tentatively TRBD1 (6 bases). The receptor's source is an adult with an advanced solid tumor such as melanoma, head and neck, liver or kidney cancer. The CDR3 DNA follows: TGCGCCAGCAGCGGCGACCAGGGGTTGTGGGAGACCCAGTACTTC. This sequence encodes CASSGDQGLWETQYF. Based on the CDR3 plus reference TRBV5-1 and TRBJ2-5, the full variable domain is KAGVTQTPRYLIKTRGQQVTLSCSPISGHRSVSWYQQTPGQGLQFLFEYFSETQRNKGNFPGRFSGRQFSNSRSEMNVSTLELGDSALYLCASSGDQGLWETQYFGPGTRLLVL.